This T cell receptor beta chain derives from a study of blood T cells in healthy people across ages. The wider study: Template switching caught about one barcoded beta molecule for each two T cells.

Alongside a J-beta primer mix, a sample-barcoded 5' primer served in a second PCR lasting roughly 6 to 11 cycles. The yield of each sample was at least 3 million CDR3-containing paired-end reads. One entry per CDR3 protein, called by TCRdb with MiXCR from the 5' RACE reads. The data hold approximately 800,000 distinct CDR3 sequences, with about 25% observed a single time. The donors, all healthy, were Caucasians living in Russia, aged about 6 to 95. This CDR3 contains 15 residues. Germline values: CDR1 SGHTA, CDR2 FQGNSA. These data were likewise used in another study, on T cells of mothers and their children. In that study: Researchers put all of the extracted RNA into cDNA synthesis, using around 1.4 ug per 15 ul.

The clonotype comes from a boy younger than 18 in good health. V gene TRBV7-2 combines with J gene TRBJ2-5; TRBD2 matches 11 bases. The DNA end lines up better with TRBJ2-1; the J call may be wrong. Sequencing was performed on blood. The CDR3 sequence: CASSTSGSQYNEQFF. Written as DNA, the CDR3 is TGTGCCAGCAGTACTAGCGGGAGTCAATACAATGAGCAGTTCTTC.